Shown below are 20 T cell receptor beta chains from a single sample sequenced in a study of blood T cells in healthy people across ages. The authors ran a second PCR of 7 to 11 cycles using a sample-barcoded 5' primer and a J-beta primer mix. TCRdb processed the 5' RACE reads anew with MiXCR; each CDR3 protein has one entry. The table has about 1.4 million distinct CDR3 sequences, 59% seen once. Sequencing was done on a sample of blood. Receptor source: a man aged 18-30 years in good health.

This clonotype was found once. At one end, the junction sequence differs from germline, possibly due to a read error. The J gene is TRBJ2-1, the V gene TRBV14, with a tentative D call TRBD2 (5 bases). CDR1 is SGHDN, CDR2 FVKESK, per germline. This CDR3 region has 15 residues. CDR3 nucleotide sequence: TGTGCCGGCAGTCTTTCCGAGAGCGGCCCCAATGAGCAGTTCTTC. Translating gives CAGSLSESGPNEQFF.

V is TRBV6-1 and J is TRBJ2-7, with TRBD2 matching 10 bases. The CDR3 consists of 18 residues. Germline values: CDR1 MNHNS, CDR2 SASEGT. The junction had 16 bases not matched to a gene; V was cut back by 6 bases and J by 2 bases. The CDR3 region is CASSTEWTSGYQTYEQYF. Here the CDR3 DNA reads TGTGCCAGCAGCACCGAATGGACTAGCGGCTATCAAACCTACGAGCAGTACTTC.

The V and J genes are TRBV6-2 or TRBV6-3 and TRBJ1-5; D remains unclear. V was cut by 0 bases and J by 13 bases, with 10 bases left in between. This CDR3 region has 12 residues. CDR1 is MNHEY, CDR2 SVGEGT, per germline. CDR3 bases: TGTGCCAGCAGTTACTCGTTTCGAGCACAGCATTTT. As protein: CASSYSFRAQHF.

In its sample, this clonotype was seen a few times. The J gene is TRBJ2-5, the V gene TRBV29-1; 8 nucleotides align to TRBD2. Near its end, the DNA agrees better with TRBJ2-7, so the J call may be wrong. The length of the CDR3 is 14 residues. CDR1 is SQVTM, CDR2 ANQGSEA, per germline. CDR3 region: CSVEWPAGAFEQYF. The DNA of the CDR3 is TGCAGCGTTGAATGGCCAGCGGGAGCATTCGAGCAGTACTTC.

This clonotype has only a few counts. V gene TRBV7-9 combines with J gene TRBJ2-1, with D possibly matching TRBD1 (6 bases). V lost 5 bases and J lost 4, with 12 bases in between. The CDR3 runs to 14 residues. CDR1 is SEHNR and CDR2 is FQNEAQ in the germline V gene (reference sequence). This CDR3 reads CASSDSQGYNEQFF. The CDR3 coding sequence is TGTGCCAGCAGCGACTCACAGGGTTACAATGAGCAGTTCTTC.

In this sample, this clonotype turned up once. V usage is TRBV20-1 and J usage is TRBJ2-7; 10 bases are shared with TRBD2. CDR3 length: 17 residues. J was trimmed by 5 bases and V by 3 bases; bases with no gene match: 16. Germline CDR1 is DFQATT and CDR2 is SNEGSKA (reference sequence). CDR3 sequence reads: CSASPRWSSGSYDEQYF. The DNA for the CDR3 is TGCAGTGCTAGCCCCCGTTGGTCTAGCGGGAGTTACGACGAGCAGTACTTC.

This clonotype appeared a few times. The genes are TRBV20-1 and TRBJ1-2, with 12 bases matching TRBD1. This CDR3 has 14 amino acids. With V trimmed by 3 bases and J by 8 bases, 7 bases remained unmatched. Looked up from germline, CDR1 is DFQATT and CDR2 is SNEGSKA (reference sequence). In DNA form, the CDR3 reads TGCAGTGCTAGGTCGGGACAGGGGGCTCACGGCTACACCTTC. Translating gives CSARSGQGAHGYTF.

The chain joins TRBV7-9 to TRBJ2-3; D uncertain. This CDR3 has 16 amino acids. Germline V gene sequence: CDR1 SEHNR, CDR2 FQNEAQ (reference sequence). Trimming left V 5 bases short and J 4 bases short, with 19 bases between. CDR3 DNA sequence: TGTGCCAGCAGCCCGCCCTTCGGTCTCGACTCAGATACGCAGTATTTT. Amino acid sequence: CASSPPFGLDSDTQYF.

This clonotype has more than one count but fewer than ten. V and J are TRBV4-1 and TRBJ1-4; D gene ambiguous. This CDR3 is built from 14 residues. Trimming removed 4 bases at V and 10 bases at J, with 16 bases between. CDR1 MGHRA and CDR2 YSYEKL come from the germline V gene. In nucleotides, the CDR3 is TGCGCCAGCAGCCCCCGAGGTGAGAGGCGAAAACTGTTTTTT. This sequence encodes CASSPRGERRKLFF.

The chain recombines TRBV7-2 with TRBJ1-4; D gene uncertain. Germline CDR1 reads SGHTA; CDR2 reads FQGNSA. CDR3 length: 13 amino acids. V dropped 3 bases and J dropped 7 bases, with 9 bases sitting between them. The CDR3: CASSFRRSEKLFF. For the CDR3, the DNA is TGTGCCAGCAGCTTCCGCCGGTCTGAAAAACTGTTTTTT. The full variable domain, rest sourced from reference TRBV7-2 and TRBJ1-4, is GAGVSQSPSNKVTEKGKDVELRCDPISGHTALYWYRQSLGQGLEFLIYFQGNSAPDKSGLPSDRFSAERTGGSVSTLTIQRTQQEDSAVYLCASSFRRSEKLFFGSGTQLSVL.

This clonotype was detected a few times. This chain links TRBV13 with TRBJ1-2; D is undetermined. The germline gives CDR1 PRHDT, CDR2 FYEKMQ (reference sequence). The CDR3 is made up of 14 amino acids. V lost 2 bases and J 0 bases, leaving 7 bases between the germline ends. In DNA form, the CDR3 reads TGTGCCAGCAGCTTAACTGAGACTAACTATGGCTACACCTTC. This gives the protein CASSLTETNYGYTF.

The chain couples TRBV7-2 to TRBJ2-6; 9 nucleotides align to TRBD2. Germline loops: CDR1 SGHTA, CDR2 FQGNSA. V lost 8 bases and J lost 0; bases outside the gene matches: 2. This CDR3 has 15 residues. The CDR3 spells CASQAGGSGANVLTF. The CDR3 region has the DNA TGTGCCAGCCAAGCGGGGGGCTCTGGGGCCAACGTCCTGACTTTC.

The DNA for the CDR3 is TGTGCCAGCTTATTACGGGGCCTCCCGAATACGCAGTATTTT. Its protein is CASLLRGLPNTQYF. The chain joins TRBV12-3 or TRBV12-4 to TRBJ2-3, with D perhaps given as TRBD1 or TRBD2 (5 bases each). CDR3 length: 14 residues. Trimming cost V 8 bases and J 7 bases, with 19 bases left between them.

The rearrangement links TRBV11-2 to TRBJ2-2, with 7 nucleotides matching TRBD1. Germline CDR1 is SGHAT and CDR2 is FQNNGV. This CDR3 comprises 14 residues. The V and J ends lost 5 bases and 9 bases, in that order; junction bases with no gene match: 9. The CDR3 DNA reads TGTGCCAGCAGCCACCTAACAGGGGACCGGGAGCTGTTTTTT. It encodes CASSHLTGDRELFF. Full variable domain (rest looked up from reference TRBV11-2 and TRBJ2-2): EAGVAQSPRYKIIEKRQSVAFWCNPISGHATLYWYQQILGQGPKLLIQFQNNGVVDDSQLPKDRFSAERLKGVDSTLKIQPAKLEDSAVYLCASSHLTGDRELFFGEGSRLTVL.

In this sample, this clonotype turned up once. The DNA for the CDR3 is TGTGCCAGCAGCAACCGTCGTGGGAAAAAACTGTTTTTT. Translated, it gives CASSNRRGKKLFF. The rearrangement joins TRBV2 to TRBJ1-4; unclear D gene. Trimming took off 6 bases at V and 9 bases at J, with 14 bases between the two ends. Germline V gene data show CDR1 as SNHLY and CDR2 as FYNNEI. The CDR3 runs 13 residues.

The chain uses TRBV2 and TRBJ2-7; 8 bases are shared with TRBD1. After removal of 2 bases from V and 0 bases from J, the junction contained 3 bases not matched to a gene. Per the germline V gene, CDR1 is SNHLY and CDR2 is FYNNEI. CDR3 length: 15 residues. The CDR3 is CASSEIGTGSYEQYF. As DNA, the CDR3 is TGTGCCAGCAGTGAAATTGGGACAGGCTCCTACGAGCAGTACTTC. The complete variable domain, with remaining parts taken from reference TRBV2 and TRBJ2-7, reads EPEVTQTPSHQVTQMGQEVILRCVPISNHLYFYWYRQILGQKVEFLVSFYNNEISEKSEIFDDQFSVERPDGSNFTLKIRSTKLEDSAMYFCASSEIGTGSYEQYFGPGTRLTVT.

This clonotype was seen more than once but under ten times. CDR3 amino acids: CSANRVTEAFF. The CDR3 nucleotides are TGCAGTGCTAACAGGGTTACTGAAGCTTTCTTT. This rearrangement joins TRBV20-1 to TRBJ1-1, with a tentative D call TRBD1 (6 bases). From germline, CDR1 is DFQATT and CDR2 SNEGSKA (reference sequence). The germline V and J ends were trimmed by 4 bases and 5 bases, with 8 bases remaining between them. This CDR3 spans 11 amino acids.

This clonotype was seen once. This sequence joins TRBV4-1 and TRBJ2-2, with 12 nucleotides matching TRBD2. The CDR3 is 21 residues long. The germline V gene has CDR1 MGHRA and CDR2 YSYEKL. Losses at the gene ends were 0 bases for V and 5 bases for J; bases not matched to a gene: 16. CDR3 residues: CASSQDPRTRLAGERTGELFF. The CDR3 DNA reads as TGCGCCAGCAGCCAAGATCCCAGGACAAGACTAGCGGGAGAGAGAACCGGGGAGCTGTTTTTT.

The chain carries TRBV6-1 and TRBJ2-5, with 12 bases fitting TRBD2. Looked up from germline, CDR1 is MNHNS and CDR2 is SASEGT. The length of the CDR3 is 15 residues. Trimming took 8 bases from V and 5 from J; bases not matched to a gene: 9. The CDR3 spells CASARLAGEGETQYF. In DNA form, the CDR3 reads TGTGCCAGCGCCCGACTAGCGGGAGAGGGTGAGACCCAGTACTTC.

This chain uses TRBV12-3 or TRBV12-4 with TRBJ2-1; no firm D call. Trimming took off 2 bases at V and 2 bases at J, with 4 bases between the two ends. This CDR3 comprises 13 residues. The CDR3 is CASSLNTYNEQFF. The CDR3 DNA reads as TGTGCCAGCAGTTTAAACACCTACAATGAGCAGTTCTTC.